These 28 T cell receptor beta chains were sequenced from one sample in a study of OX40 agonist ivuxolimab in advanced cancers. Here immunoSEQ multiplex PCR was the method, and the copy in TCRdb shows in-frame clones only, minus some. The repertoire holds about 73,000 clones, with 85% to 90% as singletons. This specimen consisted of CD4+ or CD8+ T cells sorted from blood, obtained in a trial of the OX40 agonist ivuxolimab. The origin of the receptors is an adult with an advanced solid tumor such as melanoma, head and neck, liver or kidney cancer.

The chain is built from TRBV28 and TRBJ2-7; D perhaps matches TRBD2 (5 bases). This CDR3 is built from 14 residues. In germline, CDR1 is MDHEN, CDR2 SYDVKM. The V end lost 7 bases, the J end lost 5 bases, and 18 bases lay between the germline ends. The CDR3 loop is CASNPPEGADEQYF. The DNA for the CDR3 is TGTGCCAGCAACCCCCCCGAGGGCGCGGACGAGCAGTACTTC.

This chain joins TRBV11-1 and TRBJ2-2; D is perhaps TRBD2 (6 bases). Germline V lookup: CDR1 SGHAT, CDR2 FQDESV (reference sequence). V shed 5 bases and J shed 6 bases, with 10 bases lying between them. The CDR3 runs 13 residues. The CDR3 region has the DNA TGTGCCAGCAGCCCGAGGGAGGCCGGGGAGCTGTTTTTT. It encodes CASSPREAGELFF.

V gene TRBV27 combines with J gene TRBJ2-3, with no clear D. Germline V gene sequence: CDR1 MNHEY, CDR2 SMNVEV (reference sequence). Trimming shortened V by 5 bases and J by 5 bases, and 5 bases separated the two germline ends. CDR3 length: 11 residues. The CDR3 DNA sequence: TGTGCCAGCAGTATCCAAGATACGCAGTATTTT. The encoded protein is CASSIQDTQYF.

This clone came up a few times. This chain uses TRBV15 with TRBJ2-1, with 8 bases identical to TRBD2. This CDR3 region has 15 residues. V shed 1 base and J 6 bases; nucleotides not matched to a gene: 5. In germline, CDR1 is LNHNV, CDR2 YYDKDF (reference sequence). The CDR3 sequence: CATSRAPGLANEQFF. Written as DNA, the CDR3 is TGTGCCACCAGCAGAGCCCCAGGACTAGCCAATGAGCAGTTCTTC.

This clone was observed once. The chain couples TRBV6-5 to TRBJ2-5; 15 nucleotides align to TRBD2. Germline V gene lookup returns CDR1 MNHEY and CDR2 SVGAGI. The CDR3 loop spans 15 amino acids. V lost 4 bases, J lost 5 bases, and 2 bases stayed unmatched. DNA of the CDR3: TGTGCCAGCAGTTGGGGGACTAGCGGGAGGGAGACCCAGTACTTC. Encoded protein: CASSWGTSGRETQYF.

V and J are TRBV11-2 and TRBJ2-2, with D perhaps being TRBD1 or TRBD2 (5 bases each). With 4 bases removed from V and 5 bases from J, the gap between germline ends came to 8 bases. CDR3 length equals 13 residues. The germline V gene has CDR1 SGHAT and CDR2 FQNNGV. The CDR3 sequence is CASSSEGTGELFF. For the CDR3, the DNA is TGTGCCAGCAGCTCCGAGGGGACCGGGGAGCTGTTTTTT.

The V gene is TRBV6-4, the J gene TRBJ2-3; a weak D match, TRBD1 (6 bases). The germline CDR1 and CDR2 sequences are MRHNA and SNTAGT. Trimming pared 4 bases from V and 4 bases from J, leaving 15 bases between. The CDR3 spans 15 residues. In DNA form, the CDR3 reads TGTGCCAGCAGTGTGGGCAGGGGTTTATCAGATACGCAGTATTTT. Protein: CASSVGRGLSDTQYF.

The chain is built from TRBV5-1 and TRBJ2-1; 9 positions agree with TRBD2. Germline trimming cut 4 bases from V and 9 bases from J; bases unmatched to any gene: 8. CDR1 is SGHRS and CDR2 is YFSETQ in the germline V gene. The length of the CDR3 is 14 residues. The CDR3 coding sequence is TGCGCCAGCAGCATATCTAGCGGGATAAGTGAGCAGTTCTTC. It translates to CASSISSGISEQFF.

The sample holds one count of this clone. The chain joins TRBV9 to TRBJ1-4, with 8 bases aligning to TRBD1. This CDR3 spans 15 amino acids. With 5 bases clipped from V and 8 bases from J, the junction kept 11 bases outside the gene matches. Germline-derived CDR1 and CDR2 are SGDLS and YYNGEE. The CDR3: CASSPTGTGGEKLFF. The CDR3 bases are TGTGCCAGCAGTCCAACCGGGACAGGTGGAGAAAAACTGTTTTTT.

This clone was observed once. The rearrangement uses TRBV28 and TRBJ2-5; D is possibly TRBD2 (5 bases). The CDR3 is 16 residues long. Per the germline V gene, CDR1 is MDHEN and CDR2 is SYDVKM. The V and J ends lost 4 bases and 2 bases respectively, with 17 bases between them. The CDR3 nucleotides read TGTGCCAGCAGTTCCCGTGGAGCGGAAAGACAAGAGACCCAGTACTTC. Its protein is CASSSRGAERQETQYF. The full variable domain, with the rest looked up from reference TRBV28 and TRBJ2-5, is DVKVTQSSRYLVKRTGEKVFLECVQDMDHENMFWYRQDPGLGLRLIYFSYDVKMKEKGDIPEGYSVSREKKERFSLILESASTNQTSMYLCASSSRGAERQETQYFGPGTRLLVL.

The chain recombines TRBV29-1 with TRBJ2-1; either TRBD1 or TRBD2 may fit D (6 bases each). The CDR3 is 12 amino acids. Germline CDR1 is SQVTM and CDR2 is ANQGSEA. The CDR3, as DNA: TGCTCCGGGGGCACTGCCAACAGTGAGCAGTTCTTC. This codes for CSGGTANSEQFF.

The rearrangement links TRBV10-2 to TRBJ2-7, with 9 positions matching TRBD2. After removal of 9 bases from V and 2 bases from J, the junction contained 11 bases not matched to a gene. CDR3 length: 15 residues. Per the germline V gene, CDR1 is WSHSY and CDR2 is SAAADI. The CDR3 DNA follows: TGCGCCAGTATCCTTGCGGGAGGGGGCCCCTACGAGCAGTACTTC. This sequence encodes CASILAGGGPYEQYF.

V is TRBV10-1 and J is TRBJ1-1, with D perhaps TRBD1 (6 bases). V lost 8 bases and J 3 bases, leaving 13 bases between the germline ends. This CDR3 contains 13 residues. Germline V gene sequence: CDR1 WNHNN, CDR2 SYGVQD (reference sequence). The CDR3 region has the DNA TGCGCCAGCCGCGCTAGGACAGACACTGAAGCTTTCTTT. Protein: CASRARTDTEAFF.

The rearrangement links TRBV5-6 to TRBJ2-5, with 7 bases that match TRBD2. This CDR3 contains 15 residues. CDR1 SGHDT and CDR2 YYEEEE come from the germline V gene. Germline trimming cut 4 bases from V and 5 bases from J; bases unmatched to any gene: 11. In DNA, the CDR3 is TGTGCCAGCAGCCCTACCCCTAGCGGCGGGGAGACCCAGTACTTC. Its protein product is CASSPTPSGGETQYF. Combining the CDR3 with reference TRBV5-6 and TRBJ2-5 gives the whole variable domain DAGVTQSPTHLIKTRGQQVTLRCSPKSGHDTVSWYQQALGQGPQFIFQYYEEEERQRGNFPDRFSGHQFPNYSSELNVNALLLGDSALYLCASSPTPSGGETQYFGPGTRLLVL.

V is TRBV27 and J is TRBJ2-7, with D possibly TRBD2 on 7 matching bases. Germline CDR1 is MNHEY and CDR2 is SMNVEV (reference sequence). The CDR3 sequence is 13 residues long. The germline V and J ends were trimmed by 0 bases and 7 bases, with 10 bases remaining between them. CDR3 region: CASSLSGGLEQYF. The CDR3 DNA follows: TGTGCCAGCAGTTTATCCGGGGGGCTAGAGCAGTACTTC.

The V and J genes are TRBV2 and TRBJ1-2; TRBD1 is a possible D gene (5 bases). V shed 3 bases and J shed 4 bases, with 9 bases lying between them. Germline V lookup: CDR1 SNHLY, CDR2 FYNNEI. This CDR3 region has 13 residues. This CDR3 is CASSEAGTYGYTF. The CDR3 DNA follows: TGTGCCAGCAGTGAGGCAGGGACCTATGGCTACACCTTC.

The rearrangement uses TRBV12-5 and TRBJ2-2, with 8 bases fitting TRBD1. The V and J ends lost 6 bases and 0 bases, in that order; junction bases with no gene match: 6. Looked up from germline, CDR1 is LGHNT and CDR2 is FRNRAP. This CDR3 is 16 amino acids long. The chain's CDR3 is CASGPGQGPNTGELFF. CDR3 DNA: TGTGCTAGTGGACCCGGACAGGGTCCGAACACCGGGGAGCTGTTTTTT.

This chain links TRBV2 with TRBJ1-4; D gene unclear. Germline V CDR1 and CDR2: SNHLY, FYNNEI. V was cut by 8 bases and J by 4 bases, with 17 bases left in between. The CDR3 length is 15 residues. CDR3 in amino acids: CASGLGALNNEKLFF. DNA of the CDR3: TGTGCCAGCGGGCTGGGCGCGTTGAATAATGAAAAACTGTTTTTT. Drawing the rest from reference TRBV2 and TRBJ1-4, the complete variable domain is EPEVTQTPSHQVTQMGQEVILRCVPISNHLYFYWYRQILGQKVEFLVSFYNNEISEKSEIFDDQFSVERPDGSNFTLKIRSTKLEDSAMYFCASGLGALNNEKLFFGSGTQLSVL.

The V and J genes are TRBV6-1 and TRBJ2-3, with D possibly being TRBD2 (5 bases). CDR1 and CDR2 (germline): MNHNS, SASEGT. This CDR3 has 11 residues. Trimming shortened V by 6 bases and J by 5 bases, and 6 bases separated the two germline ends. The CDR3 nucleotides are TGTGCCAGCAGACTAGTAGATACGCAGTATTTT. This translates into CASRLVDTQYF.

This rearrangement joins TRBV7-2 to TRBJ2-1; D possibly corresponds to TRBD1 (6 bases). The CDR3 spans 12 residues. Trimming took 3 bases from V and 9 from J, leaving 9 bases between them. Germline lookup yields CDR1 SGHTA and CDR2 FQGNSA. Here the CDR3 DNA reads TGTGCCAGCAGCTTCGAACAGGGTGAGCAGTTCTTC. Amino acids: CASSFEQGEQFF.

The gene calls are TRBV15 and TRBJ2-7; no clear D gene. Trimming removed 4 bases from V and 2 bases from J, with 6 bases in between. The length of the CDR3 is 12 residues. The germline gives CDR1 LNHNV, CDR2 YYDKDF (reference sequence). CDR3 nucleotides: TGTGCCACCAGCACGGATACCTACGAGCAGTACTTC. Its protein is CATSTDTYEQYF.

This chain uses TRBV4-2 with TRBJ2-3; 9 nucleotides line up with TRBD2. J was trimmed by 8 bases and V by 0 bases; bases with no gene match: 15. This CDR3 contains 18 residues. CDR1 and CDR2 (germline): LGHNA, YNFKEQ. The CDR3 DNA follows: TGTGCCAGCAGCCAAGATTTAGGGGTTAGCGGGAGACCGAGTACGCAGTATTTT. Encoded protein: CASSQDLGVSGRPSTQYF.

This rearrangement joins TRBV4-1 to TRBJ2-2, with D unclear. The CDR3 spans 14 residues. Per the germline V gene, CDR1 is MGHRA and CDR2 is YSYEKL. V was clipped by 1 base and J by 3 bases, with 6 bases between them. CDR3 sequence (DNA): TGCGCCAGCAGCCAAGCAGGATACACCGGGGAGCTGTTTTTT. This gives the protein CASSQAGYTGELFF.

This clone was found a few times. The rearrangement uses TRBV6-4 and TRBJ2-3, with D unresolved. From germline, CDR1 is MRHNA and CDR2 SNTAGT. There are 12 residues in the CDR3. V was cut by 7 bases and J by 2 bases, with 7 bases left in between. The CDR3 DNA is TGTGCCAGCACTAGACCCACAGATACGCAGTATTTT. Amino acids: CASTRPTDTQYF.

This clone turned up a few times. V and J are TRBV29-1 and TRBJ1-1; no clear D gene. Germline V lookup: CDR1 SQVTM, CDR2 ANQGSEA. Trimming shortened V by 7 bases and J by 0 bases, and 9 bases separated the two germline ends. This CDR3 is 12 amino acids long. The CDR3 DNA follows: TGCAGCGCCAGAGGACTGAACACTGAAGCTTTCTTT. Its protein is CSARGLNTEAFF. The full variable domain, with the rest looked up from reference TRBV29-1 and TRBJ1-1, is SAVISQKPSRDICQRGTSLTIQCQVDSQVTMMFWYRQQPGQSLTLIATANQGSEATYESGFVIDKFPISRPNLTFSTLTVSNMSPEDSSIYLCSARGLNTEAFFGQGTRLTVV.

The chain uses TRBV6-1 and TRBJ2-1; 14 bases match TRBD2. Germline CDR1 and CDR2: MNHNS and SASEGT. J gave up 6 bases and V 1 base, and 8 bases lay outside the gene matches. This CDR3 region has 18 residues. The DNA for the CDR3 is TGTGCCAGCAGTGAAGGGACTAGCGGGAGGAGAAGCATCAATGAGCAGTTCTTC. Amino acids: CASSEGTSGRRSINEQFF.

This clone was seen a single time. This chain joins TRBV18 and TRBJ1-2; D remains unclear. This CDR3 has 12 residues. Germline loops: CDR1 KGHSH, CDR2 LQKENI. Trimming took off 5 bases at V and 0 bases at J, with 4 bases between the two ends. The CDR3 nucleotides read TGTGCCAGCTCAGACTCTAACTATGGCTACACCTTC. It codes for CASSDSNYGYTF.

The rearrangement links TRBV9 to TRBJ2-1; D unresolved. V was trimmed by 0 bases and J by 8 bases, leaving 12 bases between them. Germline V gives CDR1 SGDLS, CDR2 YYNGEE. This CDR3 contains 14 residues. CDR3 coding DNA: TGTGCCAGCAGCGTAGGCGGAGCCTGGGATGAGCAGTTCTTC. Encoded protein: CASSVGGAWDEQFF.